This TCR beta chain appears in the sequencing data of a study of blood T cells in healthy people across ages. This clonotype was counted only a few times. A second PCR, run for 7 to 11 cycles, used a sample-barcoded 5' primer plus a J-beta primer mix. Each CDR3 protein is one row after TCRdb ran MiXCR on the 5' RACE reads. The table has roughly 800,000 distinct CDR3 sequences, more than 20% seen once. Germline V lookup: CDR1 SEHNR, CDR2 FQNEAQ (reference sequence). The CDR3 covers 14 residues. V was cut by 6 bases and J by 5 bases, with 16 bases left in between. In addition, the sample was reused for a study of T cells of mothers and their children. That paper notes: Thymic selection molds TCR recombination products alike in related and unrelated pairs.

The sequence was collected from a boy aged 5-17 years in good health. Sequenced sample: blood. The chain couples TRBV7-9 to TRBJ2-5; D may be TRBD1 (5 bases). The CDR3 sequence is CASSWVRVGETQYF. CDR3 coding DNA: TGTGCCAGCAGTTGGGTCAGGGTCGGGGAGACCCAGTACTTC.